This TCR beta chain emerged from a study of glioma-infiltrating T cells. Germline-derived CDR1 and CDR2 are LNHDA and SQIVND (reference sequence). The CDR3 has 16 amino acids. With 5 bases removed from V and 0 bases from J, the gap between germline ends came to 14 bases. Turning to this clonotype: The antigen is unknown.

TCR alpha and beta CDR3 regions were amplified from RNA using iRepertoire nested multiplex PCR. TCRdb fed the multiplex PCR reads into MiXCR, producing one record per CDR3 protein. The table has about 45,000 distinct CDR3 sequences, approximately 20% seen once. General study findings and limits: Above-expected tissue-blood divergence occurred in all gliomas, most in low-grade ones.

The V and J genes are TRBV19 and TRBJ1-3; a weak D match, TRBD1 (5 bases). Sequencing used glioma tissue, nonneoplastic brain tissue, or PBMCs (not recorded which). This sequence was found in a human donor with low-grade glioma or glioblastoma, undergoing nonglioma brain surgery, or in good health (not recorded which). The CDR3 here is CASSLLGRPSGNTIYF. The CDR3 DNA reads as TGTGCCAGTAGTCTATTGGGACGTCCCTCTGGAAACACCATATATTTT.